This TCR beta chain was identified in a study of CD8 T cells in Susac syndrome. The RNA, roughly 0.45 to 1 ug, was put through reverse transcription using random hexamers. TCRdb passed the immunoSEQ multiplex PCR reads through MiXCR, listing each CDR3 protein once. The table shows about 240,000 distinct CDR3 sequences, with 90% to 97% occurring only once. Trimming removed 0 bases from V and 4 bases from J; junction bases left unmatched: 8. The germline V gene has CDR1 DFQATT and CDR2 SNEGSKA (reference sequence). This CDR3 has 16 amino acids. Sequenced material: CD4+ T cells from PBMCs. The V gene is TRBV20-1, the J gene TRBJ2-7; 11 nucleotides agree with TRBD2. The receptor comes from a human donor with Susac syndrome. CDR3 loop: CSARDQEASGGYEQYF. CDR3 sequence (DNA): TGCAGTGCTAGAGATCAGGAGGCTAGCGGGGGGTACGAGCAGTACTTC.